This passage covers 29 T cell receptor beta chains from one sample sequenced in a study of shared clonotypes between healthy human individuals. Libraries were prepared by immunoSEQ multiplex PCR; TCRdb keeps only in-frame clonotypes and omits some of them. Of 650,000 to 750,000 clones listed, around 72% are singletons. The sample consisted of memory CD4+ T cells sorted from blood. This sample's subset: CD45RA-negative fraction. These receptors were obtained from a woman in her twenties or thirties in good health.

This clone was detected many times. The chain is built from TRBV28 and TRBJ2-5, with a tentative D call TRBD1 (5 bases). Germline V gene sequence: CDR1 MDHEN, CDR2 SYDVKM. V lost 2 bases and J lost 5, with 18 bases in between. The CDR3 is made up of 16 amino acids. CDR3 sequence: CASSLRPGRRRETQYF. CDR3 nucleotide sequence: TGTGCCAGCAGTTTACGGCCAGGGCGCCGGCGGGAGACCCAGTACTTC.

V usage is TRBV28 and J usage is TRBJ1-2; D is perhaps TRBD1 (6 bases). V lost 1 base, J lost 1 base, and 16 bases lay in between. Germline assignment: CDR1 MDHEN and CDR2 SYDVKM. The CDR3 consists of 17 residues. The CDR3 protein is CASSLSPRGGHNYGYTF. CDR3 DNA: TGTGCCAGCAGTTTATCCCCCAGGGGCGGCCATAACTATGGCTACACCTTC.

This chain links TRBV27 with TRBJ2-7, with TRBD2 as a possible D gene (6 bases). The CDR3 consists of 15 residues. The V end was cut by 0 bases, the J end by 2 bases, with 11 bases between. CDR1 and CDR2 from the germline V gene are MNHEY and SMNVEV (reference sequence). CDR3 nucleotides: TGTGCCAGCAGTTTATCTTTGGGACTCGCCTACGAGCAGTACTTC. This encodes CASSLSLGLAYEQYF.

In its sample, this clone was seen a few times. The V gene is TRBV28, the J gene TRBJ2-5; 7 nucleotides match TRBD1. CDR1 is MDHEN, CDR2 SYDVKM, per germline. V lost 6 bases and J lost 4; bases outside the gene matches: 8. This CDR3 comprises 14 residues. CDR3 region: CASSFPGQSETQYF. Written as DNA, the CDR3 is TGTGCCAGCAGCTTTCCGGGACAGTCAGAGACCCAGTACTTC.

This sequence joins TRBV6-1 and TRBJ1-1; D is unclear. From germline, CDR1 is MNHNS and CDR2 SASEGT. The ends were cut back, 7 bases at V and 1 base at J, with 4 bases in the middle. The CDR3 consists of 11 residues. CDR3 amino acids: CASTGNTEAFF. CDR3 sequence (DNA): TGTGCCAGCACCGGGAACACTGAAGCTTTCTTT.

The V call is TRBV6-1, the J call TRBJ1-2; no definite D call. V was clipped by 2 bases and J by 5 bases, with 15 bases between them. The CDR3 loop spans 15 amino acids. Germline lookup yields CDR1 MNHNS and CDR2 SASEGT. The CDR3 region is CASSENPGYSYGYTF. CDR3 coding DNA: TGTGCCAGCAGTGAAAATCCCGGCTACTCGTATGGCTACACCTTC.

The J gene is TRBJ1-1, the V gene TRBV29-1, with 9 bases lining up with TRBD1. The V gene end was trimmed by 6 bases and the J gene end by 4 bases; junction bases not matched to a gene: 9. CDR3 length: 14 residues. CDR1 and CDR2 from the germline V gene are SQVTM and ANQGSEA. The CDR3 nucleotides read TGCAGCGTCCTCGGGACAGGGATGATCACTGAAGCTTTCTTT. Residues: CSVLGTGMITEAFF.

In DNA form, the CDR3 reads TGTGCCAGCAGTTCCCTTGGGGGGACAGGGGGCAACGAGCAGTACTTC. The encoded protein is CASSSLGGTGGNEQYF. The chain has TRBV6-5 and TRBJ2-7; TRBD1 agrees at 12 bases. Trimming at V came to 4 bases and at J to 5 bases, leaving 9 bases not matched to a gene. Germline V gene data show CDR1 as MNHEY and CDR2 as SVGAGI. The CDR3 runs to 16 residues.

The rearrangement uses TRBV7-8 and TRBJ2-1; no firm D call. Germline V CDR1 and CDR2: SGHVS, FQNEAQ. Trimming removed 3 bases from V and 6 bases from J, with 9 bases in between. This CDR3 region has 13 residues. This CDR3 is CASSLNRLNEQFF. The CDR3 nucleotides read TGTGCCAGCAGCTTGAACAGACTCAATGAGCAGTTCTTC. The entire variable domain, with the rest obtained from reference TRBV7-8 and TRBJ2-1, is as follows: GAGVSQSPRYKVAKRGQDVALRCDPISGHVSLFWYQQALGQGPEFLTYFQNEAQLDKSGLPSDRFFAERPEGSVSTLKIQRTQQEDSAVYLCASSLNRLNEQFFGPGTRLTVL.

At least ten counts were recorded for this clone. The sample has other DNA sequences that encode this CDR3 too. The chain employs TRBV5-1 and TRBJ2-7; 7 bases are a match to TRBD2. Trimming took 0 bases from V and 0 from J; bases not matched to a gene: 3. The CDR3 totals 15 residues. Germline CDR1 SGHRS, CDR2 YFSETQ. CDR3 sequence (DNA): TGCGCCAGCAGCTTGGGGCTAGCGGCCTCCTACGAGCAGTACTTC. Encoded protein: CASSLGLAASYEQYF.

This clone appeared a single time. The rearrangement joins TRBV10-1 to TRBJ2-5; possible D gene TRBD2, 5 bases. Trimming shortened V by 3 bases and J by 4 bases, and 18 bases separated the two germline ends. The CDR3 spans 16 residues. Germline V CDR1 and CDR2: WNHNN, SYGVQD (reference sequence). The chain's CDR3 is CASSDVEGFSRETQYF. The CDR3 region has the DNA TGCGCCAGCAGTGATGTTGAGGGCTTTTCTAGAGAGACCCAGTACTTC.

The V call is TRBV25-1, the J call TRBJ2-7; D may match TRBD1 or TRBD2 (5 bases each). From germline, CDR1 is MGHDK and CDR2 SYGVNS. The CDR3 has 15 amino acids. Trimming shortened V by 2 bases and J by 1 base, and 12 bases separated the two germline ends. CDR3 DNA sequence: TGTGCCAGCAGTGAAGAGGGGCTCTGGTCCTACGAGCAGTACTTC. Amino acid sequence: CASSEEGLWSYEQYF.

This sequence joins TRBV6-1 and TRBJ1-2, with 10 bases lining up with TRBD1. This CDR3 region has 14 residues. Germline V lookup: CDR1 MNHNS, CDR2 SASEGT. V lost 3 bases and J lost 2; bases outside the gene matches: 0. CDR3 residues: CASSEGQGNYGYTF. The CDR3 bases are TGTGCCAGCAGTGAGGGACAGGGGAACTATGGCTACACCTTC.

The chain combines TRBV18 with TRBJ2-7; possible D gene TRBD2, 6 bases. The CDR3 has 14 amino acids. Trimming removed 0 bases from V and 2 bases from J, with 8 bases in between. CDR1 and CDR2 from the germline V gene are KGHSH and LQKENI. The CDR3 sequence: CASSPPGGAYEQYF. CDR3 nucleotide sequence: TGTGCCAGCTCACCACCCGGAGGGGCCTACGAGCAGTACTTC.

The chain carries TRBV27 and TRBJ1-2; D is perhaps TRBD1 (6 bases). V lost 0 bases and J lost 5, with 13 bases in between. The CDR3 extends over 15 amino acids. The V gene's germline CDR1 is MNHEY and CDR2 SMNVEV (reference sequence). The chain's CDR3 is CASSLSPGGAYGYTF. CDR3 bases: TGTGCCAGCAGTTTATCCCCCGGGGGGGCTTATGGCTACACCTTC.

This clone has a count of ten or more. This chain uses TRBV20-1 with TRBJ2-5; the match to TRBD2 covers 10 bases. The J call may be wrong; the DNA end is better matched by TRBJ2-7. The CDR3 is 11 residues long. Germline V gives CDR1 DFQATT, CDR2 SNEGSKA (reference sequence). The CDR3 here is CSGAGGYEQYF. CDR3 DNA: TGCAGCGGAGCGGGAGGGTACGAGCAGTACTTC.

The V and J genes are TRBV27 and TRBJ2-7; TRBD1 might be the D (6 bases). This CDR3 has 15 residues. In germline, CDR1 is MNHEY, CDR2 SMNVEV (reference sequence). V was cut by 4 bases and J by 0 bases, with 13 bases left in between. This chain's CDR3 is CASSYRALSSYEQYF. The CDR3 nucleotides read TGTGCCAGCAGTTACAGGGCCCTTAGCTCCTACGAGCAGTACTTC.

A remark on this clone: The same CDR3 is also encoded by other DNA sequences in this sample. The chain is built from TRBV5-1 and TRBJ2-2, with D unclear. Germline V CDR1 and CDR2: SGHRS, YFSETQ. CDR3 length: 14 amino acids. Trimming removed 0 bases from V and 2 bases from J, with 5 bases in between. The chain's CDR3 is CASSLDGNTGELFF. CDR3 sequence (DNA): TGCGCCAGCAGCTTGGACGGTAACACCGGGGAGCTGTTTTTT.

This chain joins TRBV30 and TRBJ1-3; maybe TRBD1 (5 bases). The germline V gene encodes CDR1 GTSNPN and CDR2 SVGIG (reference sequence). The CDR3 has 13 residues. With 8 bases removed from V and 1 base from J, the gap between germline ends came to 12 bases. The CDR3: CAGLQGSGNTIYF. In nucleotides, the CDR3 is TGTGCCGGATTGCAGGGTTCTGGAAACACCATATATTTT.

This clone was seen a few times. The rearrangement joins TRBV27 to TRBJ2-6; D unclear. The CDR3 sequence is 16 residues long. Germline values: CDR1 MNHEY, CDR2 SMNVEV (reference sequence). The ends were cut back, 3 bases at V and 0 bases at J, with 9 bases in the middle. CDR3 nucleotides: TGTGCCAGCAGTTTGAAAGCAAGCTCTGGGGCCAACGTCCTGACTTTC. It codes for CASSLKASSGANVLTF.

This chain connects TRBV19 to TRBJ2-5; D assignment may be TRBD1 or TRBD2 (5 bases each). The DNA end is more similar to TRBJ2-7, so the J call may be wrong. This CDR3 spans 12 amino acids. Germline V gives CDR1 LNHDA, CDR2 SQIVND (reference sequence). The CDR3 DNA follows: TGTGCCAGTAAGCCTGCTGGGGGCGAGCAGTACTTC. Translated: CASKPAGGEQYF.

The chain uses TRBV18 and TRBJ2-7, with 11 bases identical to TRBD2. V lost 4 bases, J lost 7 bases, and 18 bases stayed unmatched. The CDR3 sequence is 18 residues long. Germline loops: CDR1 KGHSH, CDR2 LQKENI. CDR3 loop: CASSLQSTSGRLTGEQYF. CDR3 DNA: TGTGCCAGCTCACTTCAATCCACTAGCGGGAGACTCACGGGTGAGCAGTACTTC.

This clone was seen only once. The chain has TRBV7-2 and TRBJ2-3; possibly TRBD2 for D (5 bases). V gave up 4 bases and J gave up 2 bases, with 22 bases separating them. CDR3 size: 18 residues. CDR1 and CDR2 from the germline V gene are SGHTA and FQGNSA. The CDR3 bases are TGTGCCAGCAGCTCCCTTTTAGGGAGCGGAGTGATCACAGATACGCAGTATTTT. As protein: CASSSLLGSGVITDTQYF.

The chain couples TRBV25-1 to TRBJ2-6, with 14 nucleotides matching TRBD2. V gave up 9 bases and J gave up 0 bases; unmatched junction bases: 4. Germline values: CDR1 MGHDK, CDR2 SYGVNS. The CDR3 sequence is 17 residues long. The CDR3 nucleotides are TGTGCCAGTCAGACTAGCGGGGGGGACTCTGGGGCCAACGTCCTGACTTTC. This codes for CASQTSGGDSGANVLTF. The variable domain in full, completed from reference TRBV25-1 and TRBJ2-6, reads EADIYQTPRYLVIGTGKKITLECSQTMGHDKMYWYQQDPGMELHLIHYSYGVNSTEKGDLSSESTVSRIRTEHFPLTLESARPSHTSQYLCASQTSGGDSGANVLTFGAGSRLTVL.

This clone was seen more than once but under ten times. V usage is TRBV16 and J usage is TRBJ2-7, with D maybe TRBD1 (6 bases). The CDR3 sequence is 14 residues long. Germline V lookup: CDR1 KGHSY, CDR2 FQNENV. Between the trimmed V and J ends, which lost 4 bases and 5 bases, there was a span of 15 bases. The CDR3 protein is CASSPPLYRDEQYF. CDR3 bases: TGTGCCAGCAGCCCCCCACTTTACAGGGACGAGCAGTACTTC.

This clone was detected a few times. J is TRBJ2-7 and V is TRBV11-2, with a weak D call TRBD2 (7 bases). CDR1 SGHAT and CDR2 FQNNGV come from the germline V gene. The CDR3 totals 12 residues. Trimming took off 10 bases at V and 2 bases at J, with 12 bases between the two ends. The CDR3 region has the DNA TGTGCCACCAGGGGAGGGCCCTACGAGCAGTACTTC. As protein: CATRGGPYEQYF.

The chain links TRBV7-9 to TRBJ1-2, with 7 bases fitting TRBD1. CDR3 length: 14 residues. J was trimmed by 2 bases and V by 3 bases; bases with no gene match: 3. The V gene's germline CDR1 is SEHNR and CDR2 FQNEAQ (reference sequence). Here the CDR3 reads CASSFGQENYGYTF. Written as DNA, the CDR3 is TGTGCCAGCAGCTTCGGACAGGAGAACTATGGCTACACCTTC. The complete variable domain, with remaining parts taken from reference TRBV7-9 and TRBJ1-2, reads DTGVSQNPRHKITKRGQNVTFRCDPISEHNRLYWYRQTLGQGPEFLTYFQNEAQLEKSRLLSDRFSAERPKGSFSTLEIQRTEQGDSAMYLCASSFGQENYGYTFGSGTRLTVV.

The V gene is TRBV28, the J gene TRBJ1-4, with a possible D match to TRBD1 (5 bases). The germline V gene has CDR1 MDHEN and CDR2 SYDVKM. Trimming stripped 5 bases from V and 3 bases from J, with 13 bases between. The CDR3 extends over 15 amino acids. For the CDR3, the DNA is TGTGCCAGCAGTCAGCCGACAGAAGCTAATGAAAAACTGTTTTTT. This sequence encodes CASSQPTEANEKLFF.

The J gene is TRBJ1-5, the V gene TRBV11-2, with 10 bases fitting TRBD1. This CDR3 is 15 amino acids long. Germline-derived CDR1 and CDR2 are SGHAT and FQNNGV. V lost 5 bases, J lost 2 bases, and 3 bases stayed unmatched. The CDR3 region is CASSPGTGGNQPQHF. Written as DNA, the CDR3 is TGTGCCAGCAGCCCCGGGACAGGGGGCAATCAGCCCCAGCATTTT.